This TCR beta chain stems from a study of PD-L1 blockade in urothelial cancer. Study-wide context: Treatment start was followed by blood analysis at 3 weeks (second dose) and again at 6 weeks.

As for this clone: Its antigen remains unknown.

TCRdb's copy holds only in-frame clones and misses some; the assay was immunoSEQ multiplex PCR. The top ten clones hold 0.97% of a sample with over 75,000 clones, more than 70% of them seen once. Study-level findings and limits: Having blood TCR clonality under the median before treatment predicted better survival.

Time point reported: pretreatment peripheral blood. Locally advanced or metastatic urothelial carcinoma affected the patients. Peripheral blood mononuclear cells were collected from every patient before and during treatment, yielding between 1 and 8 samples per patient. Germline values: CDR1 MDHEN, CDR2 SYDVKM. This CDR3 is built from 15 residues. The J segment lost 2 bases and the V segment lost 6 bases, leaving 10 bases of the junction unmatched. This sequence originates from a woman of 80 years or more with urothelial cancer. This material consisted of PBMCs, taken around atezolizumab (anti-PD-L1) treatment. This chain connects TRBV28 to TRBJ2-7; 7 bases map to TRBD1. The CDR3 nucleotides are TGTGCCAGCAGCAGAGGGACAGACCCACCCTACGAGCAGTACTTC. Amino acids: CASSRGTDPPYEQYF. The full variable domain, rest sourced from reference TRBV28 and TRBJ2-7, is DVKVTQSSRYLVKRTGEKVFLECVQDMDHENMFWYRQDPGLGLRLIYFSYDVKMKEKGDIPEGYSVSREKKERFSLILESASTNQTSMYLCASSRGTDPPYEQYFGPGTRLTVT.